This TCR beta chain was found in a study of tumor and adjacent non-tumor tissue in lung cancer. This CDR3 spans 13 amino acids. With 3 bases removed from V and 0 bases from J, the gap between germline ends came to 9 bases. Germline V CDR1 and CDR2: DFQATT, SNEGSKA (reference sequence). The library came from three nested PCR rounds adapted from ARM-PCR protocols. TCRdb redid the calling of the multiplex PCR reads with MiXCR, one entry per CDR3 protein. Here the sample spans about 200,000 distinct CDR3 sequences, 70% to 75% being singletons. RNA was extracted from bulk tissue without any cell sorting. Donors were chemotherapy-naive, newly diagnosed lung cancer surgical patients in China, August–late 2014. The study, taken as a whole, reports: Higher tumor TCR diversity was associated with shorter survival. TCR diversity was significantly greater in tumor than normal lung tissue.

In regard to this clonotype: Its antigen is not known. The CDR3 ends on some other residue instead of the conserved phenylalanine or tryptophan, so this is likely a read error.

This receptor was taken from a man in his sixties with non-small cell lung cancer. This chain connects TRBV20-1 to TRBJ2-7; possibly TRBD1 or TRBD2 for D (5 bases each). The material sequenced was lung tumor tissue. The CDR3 sequence is CSARGRFSYEQYL. In DNA form, the CDR3 reads TGCAGTGCTAGGGGACGGTTCTCCTACGAGCAGTACTTG.